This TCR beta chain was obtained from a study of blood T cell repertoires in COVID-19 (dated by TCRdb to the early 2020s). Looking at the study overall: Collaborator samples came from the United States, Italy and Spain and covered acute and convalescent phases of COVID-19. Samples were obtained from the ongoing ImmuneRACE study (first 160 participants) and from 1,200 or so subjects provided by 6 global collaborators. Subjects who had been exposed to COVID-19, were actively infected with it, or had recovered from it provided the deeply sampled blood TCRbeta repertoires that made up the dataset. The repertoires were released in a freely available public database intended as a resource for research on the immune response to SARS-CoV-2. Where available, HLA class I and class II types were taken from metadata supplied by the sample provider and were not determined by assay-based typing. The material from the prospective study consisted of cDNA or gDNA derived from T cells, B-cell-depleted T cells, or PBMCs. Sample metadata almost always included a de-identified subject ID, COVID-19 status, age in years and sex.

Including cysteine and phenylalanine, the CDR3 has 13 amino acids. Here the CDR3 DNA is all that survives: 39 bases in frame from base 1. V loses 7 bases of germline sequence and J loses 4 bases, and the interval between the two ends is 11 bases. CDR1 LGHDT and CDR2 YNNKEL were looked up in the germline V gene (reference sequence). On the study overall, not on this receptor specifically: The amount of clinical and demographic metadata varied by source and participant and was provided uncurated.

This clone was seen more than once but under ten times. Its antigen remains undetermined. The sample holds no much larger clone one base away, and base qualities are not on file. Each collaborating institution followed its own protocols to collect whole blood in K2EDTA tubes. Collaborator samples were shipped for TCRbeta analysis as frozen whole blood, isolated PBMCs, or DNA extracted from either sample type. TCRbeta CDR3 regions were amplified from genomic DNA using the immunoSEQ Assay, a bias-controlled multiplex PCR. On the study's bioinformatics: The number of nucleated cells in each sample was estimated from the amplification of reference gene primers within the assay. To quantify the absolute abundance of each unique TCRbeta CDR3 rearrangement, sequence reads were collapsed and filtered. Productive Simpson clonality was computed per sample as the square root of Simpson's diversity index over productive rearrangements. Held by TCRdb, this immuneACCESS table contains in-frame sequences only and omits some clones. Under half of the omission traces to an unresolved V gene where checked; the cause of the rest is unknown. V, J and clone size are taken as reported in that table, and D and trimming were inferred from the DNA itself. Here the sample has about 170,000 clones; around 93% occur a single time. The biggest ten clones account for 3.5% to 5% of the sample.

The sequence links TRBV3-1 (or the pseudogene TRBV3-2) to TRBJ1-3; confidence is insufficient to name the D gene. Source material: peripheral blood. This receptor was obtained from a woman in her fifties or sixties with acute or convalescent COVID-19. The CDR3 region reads CASTRRLGNTIYF. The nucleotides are TGTGCCAGCACCCGGAGGCTCGGAAACACCATATATTTT.